This TCR beta chain was sequenced in a study of blood T cell repertoires in COVID-19. Study details: T cells, B-cell-depleted T cells, or PBMCs supplied cDNA or gDNA.

Recruitment covered 20 to 25 US areas and drew participants whose ages spanned roughly 18 to 90 years. Germline V lookup: CDR1 SGHDN, CDR2 FVKESK. CDR3 length: 12 residues. Trimming took 4 bases from V and 9 from J, leaving 10 bases between them. This clone has just one count. Measured with immunoSEQ multiplex PCR; TCRdb has only the in-frame clones, and not every one. The table has under 200,000 clones, about 90% seen once. The chain combines TRBV14 with TRBJ2-4; maybe TRBD2 (6 bases). Sequencing was done on a sample of PBMCs or T cells enriched from blood (not recorded which). The TCR sequence derives from a woman younger than 35 who had recovered from COVID-19. CDR3: CASSPLGGIQYF. The DNA of the CDR3 is TGTGCCAGCAGCCCCTTGGGGGGCATTCAGTACTTC.